This TCR beta chain stems from a study of cytomegalovirus exposure and HLA in healthy donors. Study conclusions and caveats: An observed cluster of highly shared sequence variants was recorded as a likely sequencing artifact. It emerged from a later analysis that several of the most significant clusters appeared to be linked to common viral pathogens.

The CDR3 runs 15 residues. The germline gives CDR1 KGHSH, CDR2 LQKENI. The ends were cut back, 2 bases at V and 1 base at J, with 11 bases in the middle. In the PCR, 60 Vbeta and 13 Jbeta primers were used. Some clones are missing from TCRdb's copy, which holds only in-frame ones; the method was immunoSEQ multiplex PCR. The sample carries around 85,000 clones, around 80% recorded once. Comments on this clone: No antigen is known for it.

The material sequenced was PBMCs. This chain uses TRBV18 with TRBJ1-1; tentative D call: TRBD1 (5 bases). The sequence came from a man in his thirties or forties in good health and CMV-seronegative. As DNA, the CDR3 is TGTGCCAGCTCACCATTAGGGGCAGCGAACACTGAAGCTTTCTTT. This translates into CASSPLGAANTEAFF.